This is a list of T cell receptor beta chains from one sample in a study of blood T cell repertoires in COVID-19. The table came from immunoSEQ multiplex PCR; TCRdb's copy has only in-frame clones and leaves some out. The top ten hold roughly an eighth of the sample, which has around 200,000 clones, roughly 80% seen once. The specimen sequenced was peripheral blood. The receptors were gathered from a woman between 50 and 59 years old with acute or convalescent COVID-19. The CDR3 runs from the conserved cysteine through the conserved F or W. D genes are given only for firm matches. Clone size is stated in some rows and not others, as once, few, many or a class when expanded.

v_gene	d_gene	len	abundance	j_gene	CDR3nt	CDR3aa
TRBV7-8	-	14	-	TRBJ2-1	TGTGCCAGCAGCTTAGATTCGGGGTACAATGAGCAGTTCTTC	CASSLDSGYNEQFF
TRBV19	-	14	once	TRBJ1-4	TGTGCCAGTAGGTTCCCCGGGGTTAATGAAAAACTGTTTTTT	CASRFPGVNEKLFF
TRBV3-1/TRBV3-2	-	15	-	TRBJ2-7	TGTGCCAGCAGTCTAGCGGGACAGGGGTCCTACGAGCAGTACTTC	CASSLAGQGSYEQYF
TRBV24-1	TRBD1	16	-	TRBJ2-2	TGTGCCACCAGTGGAGATCGTACAGGGGGGTCCGGGGAGCTGTTTTTT	CATSGDRTGGSGELFF
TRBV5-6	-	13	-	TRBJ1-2	TGTGCCAGCAGCTTGGGCGGAGACTATGGCTACACCTTC	CASSLGGDYGYTF
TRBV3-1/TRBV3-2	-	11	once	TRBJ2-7	TGTGCCAGCAGCCAGTACTACGAGCAGTACTTC	CASSQYYEQYF
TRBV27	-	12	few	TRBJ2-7	TGTGCCAGCAGTTTATCCCGAGGCGAGCAGTACTTC	CASSLSRGEQYF
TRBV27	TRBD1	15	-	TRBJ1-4	TGTGCCAGCAGCTACCGACAGGGGGCTAATGAAAAACTGTTTTTT	CASSYRQGANEKLFF
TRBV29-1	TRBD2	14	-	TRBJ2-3	TGCAGCGCTGGGACTAGCGGGAGCACAGATACGCAGTATTTT	CSAGTSGSTDTQYF
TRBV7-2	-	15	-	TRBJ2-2	TGTGCCAGCAGCTTAGGAGGGCTCCGTTCCGGGGAGCTGTTTTTT	CASSLGGLRSGELFF
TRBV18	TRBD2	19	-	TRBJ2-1	TGTGCCAGCTCACCACTCAGCCCGGTACTAGCGGGCTCCTACAATGAGCAGTTCTTC	CASSPLSPVLAGSYNEQFF
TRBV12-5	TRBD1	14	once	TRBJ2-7	TGTGCTAGTGCCCGCGACAGGGGAGGATTGGGGCAGTACTTC	CASARDRGGLGQYF
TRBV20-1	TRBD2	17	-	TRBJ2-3	TGCAGTGCTAGTTCCGTCGATGGCGGGGGGCCTAACCCATCGCAGTATTTT	CSASSVDGGGPNPSQYF
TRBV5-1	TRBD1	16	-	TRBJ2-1	TGCGCCAGCAGCTTGCGGACAGGTCCAACCTACAATGAGCAGTTCTTC	CASSLRTGPTYNEQFF
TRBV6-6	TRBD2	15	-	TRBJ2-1	TGTGCCAGCAGTCTCACCACTAGCGGGAGTAATGAGCAGTTCTTC	CASSLTTSGSNEQFF
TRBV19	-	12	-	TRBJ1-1	TGTGCCAGTAGTATGGAAGGAGGTGAAGCTTTCTTT	CASSMEGGEAFF
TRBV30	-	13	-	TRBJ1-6	TGTGCCTGGAGTAATCACGGGAATTCACCCCTCCACTTT	CAWSNHGNSPLHF
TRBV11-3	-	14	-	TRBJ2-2	TGTGCCAGCAGCTGGCGGGATAACACCGGGGAGCTGTTTTTT	CASSWRDNTGELFF
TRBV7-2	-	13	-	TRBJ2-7	TGTGCCAGCAGTTATCGGGACACCTACGAGCAGTACTTC	CASSYRDTYEQYF
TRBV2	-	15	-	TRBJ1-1	TGTGCCAGCAGTGAGGGACTCGGGATGAACACTGAAGCTTTCTTT	CASSEGLGMNTEAFF
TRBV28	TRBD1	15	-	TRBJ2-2	TGTGCCAGCAGTTTCTCCACAGGGGGCACCGGGGAGCTGTTTTTT	CASSFSTGGTGELFF
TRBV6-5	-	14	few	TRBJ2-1	TGTGCCGCAGCATCTTCGTTTACGGGTAATGAGCAGTTCTTC	CAAASSFTGNEQFF
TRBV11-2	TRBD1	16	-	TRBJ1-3	TGTGCCAGCAGTTACGACAGGGGCTTCTCTGGAAACACCATATATTTT	CASSYDRGFSGNTIYF
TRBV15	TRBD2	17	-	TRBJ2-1	TGTGCCACCAGCAGAGGTAGCGGGGGGTCCTCCTACAATGAGCAGTTCTTC	CATSRGSGGSSYNEQFF
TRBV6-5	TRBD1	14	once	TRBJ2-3	TGTGCCTCTCACAGGGGGTCTAGCACAGATACGCAGTATTTT	CASHRGSSTDTQYF
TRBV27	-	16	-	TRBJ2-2	TGTGCCAGCAGAGCGCTTGGCGGGCAGAGCACCGGGGAGCTGTTTTTT	CASRALGGQSTGELFF
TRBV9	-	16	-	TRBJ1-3	TGTGCCAGCAGCACGGGGTCCAGGGGTCCTGGAAACACCATATATTTT	CASSTGSRGPGNTIYF
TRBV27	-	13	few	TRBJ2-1	TGTGCCAGCAGTTCCCTTCGACTAGTCCCGCCCTTCTTC	CASSSLRLVPPFF
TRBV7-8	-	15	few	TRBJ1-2	TGTGCCAGCAGCCGAGGGAACCAGGGGAACTATGGCTACACCTTC	CASSRGNQGNYGYTF